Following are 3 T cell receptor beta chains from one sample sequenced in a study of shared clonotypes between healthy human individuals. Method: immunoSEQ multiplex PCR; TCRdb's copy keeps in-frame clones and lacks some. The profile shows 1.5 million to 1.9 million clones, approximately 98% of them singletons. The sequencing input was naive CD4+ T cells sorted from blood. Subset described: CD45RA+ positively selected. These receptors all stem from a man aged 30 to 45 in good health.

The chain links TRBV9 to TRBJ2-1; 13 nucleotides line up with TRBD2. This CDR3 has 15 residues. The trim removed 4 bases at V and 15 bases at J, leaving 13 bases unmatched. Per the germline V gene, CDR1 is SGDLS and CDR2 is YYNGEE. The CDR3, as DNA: TGTGCCAGCAGCCCCGGGAGGACTAGCGGGAGAGTTCTGTTCTTC. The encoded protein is CASSPGRTSGRVLFF.

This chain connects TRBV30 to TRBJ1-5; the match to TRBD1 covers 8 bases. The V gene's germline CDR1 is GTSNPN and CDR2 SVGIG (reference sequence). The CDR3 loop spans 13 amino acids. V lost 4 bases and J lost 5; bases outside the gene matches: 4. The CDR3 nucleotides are TGTGCCTGGAAAGGACAGGGCGATCAGCCCCAGCATTTT. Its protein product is CAWKGQGDQPQHF.

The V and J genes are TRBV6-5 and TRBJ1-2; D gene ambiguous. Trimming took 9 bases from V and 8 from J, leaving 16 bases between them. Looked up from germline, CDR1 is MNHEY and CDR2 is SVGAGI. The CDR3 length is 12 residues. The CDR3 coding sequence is TGTGCCAGTTTTAACGGGCTGGGCGGCTACACCTTC. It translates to CASFNGLGGYTF.